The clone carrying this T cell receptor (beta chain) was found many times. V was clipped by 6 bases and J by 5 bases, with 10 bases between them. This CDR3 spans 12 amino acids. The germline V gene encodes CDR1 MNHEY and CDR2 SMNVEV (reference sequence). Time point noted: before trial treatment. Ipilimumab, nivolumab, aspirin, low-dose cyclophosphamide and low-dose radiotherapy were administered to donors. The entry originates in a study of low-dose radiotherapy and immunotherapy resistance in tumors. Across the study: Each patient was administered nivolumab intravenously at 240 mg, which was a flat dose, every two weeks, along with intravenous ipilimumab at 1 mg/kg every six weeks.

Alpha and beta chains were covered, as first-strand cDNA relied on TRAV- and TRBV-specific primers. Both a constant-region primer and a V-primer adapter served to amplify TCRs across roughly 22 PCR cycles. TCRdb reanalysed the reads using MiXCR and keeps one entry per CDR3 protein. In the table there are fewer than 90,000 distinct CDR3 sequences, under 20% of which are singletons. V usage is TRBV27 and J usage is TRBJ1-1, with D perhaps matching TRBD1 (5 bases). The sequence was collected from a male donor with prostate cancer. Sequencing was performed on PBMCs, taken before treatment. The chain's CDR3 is CASRNRSTEAFF. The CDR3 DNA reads TGTGCCAGCAGAAACAGGAGTACTGAAGCTTTCTTT.